This is a list of T cell receptor beta chains from one sample in a study of tumor-infiltrating lymphocytes in localized non-small cell lung cancer. Method: immunoSEQ multiplex PCR; TCRdb's copy keeps in-frame clones and lacks some. The table has around 7,200 clones, about 65% seen once. The specimen was lung tumor tissue. Every receptor here comes from a human donor with non-small cell lung cancer. Each CDR3 is given with its conserved first and last residue. Each record gives: clone size, CDR3 length, V gene, D gene, J gene, CDR3 protein, CDR3 DNA. A D gene is named only where the DNA matches it firmly. Size is stated for part of the rows, as once, few or many counts, or as a class when the clone is expanded.

clone_size: few; cdr3_length: 13; v_call: TRBV30; d_call: -; j_call: TRBJ1-5; cdr3_aa: CAWSVDSTQPQHF; cdr3_nt: TGTGCCTGGAGTGTAGACAGCACGCAGCCCCAGCATTTT
clone_size: -; cdr3_length: 13; v_call: TRBV2; d_call: -; j_call: TRBJ2-2; cdr3_aa: CASSFRHTGELFF; cdr3_nt: TGTGCCAGCAGTTTTCGGCACACCGGGGAGCTGTTTTTT
clone_size: -; cdr3_length: 16; v_call: TRBV11-3; d_call: TRBD1; j_call: TRBJ2-5; cdr3_aa: CASSLGTGAPPETQYF; cdr3_nt: TGTGCCAGCAGCTTGGGGACAGGGGCCCCACCAGAGACCCAGTACTTC
clone_size: few; cdr3_length: 15; v_call: TRBV7-2; d_call: -; j_call: TRBJ1-1; cdr3_aa: CASSLGSRVNTEAFF; cdr3_nt: TGTGCCAGCAGCTTAGGAAGTCGGGTGAACACTGAAGCTTTCTTT
clone_size: -; cdr3_length: 15; v_call: TRBV10-3; d_call: TRBD2; j_call: TRBJ2-3; cdr3_aa: CAISELGGGLDTQYF; cdr3_nt: TGTGCCATCAGTGAGTTAGGCGGGGGGCTAGATACGCAGTATTTT
clone_size: -; cdr3_length: 15; v_call: TRBV9; d_call: -; j_call: TRBJ2-1; cdr3_aa: CASSVAGALYNEQFF; cdr3_nt: TGTGCCAGCAGCGTAGCGGGGGCCCTCTACAATGAGCAGTTCTTC
clone_size: -; cdr3_length: 13; v_call: TRBV15; d_call: TRBD1; j_call: TRBJ2-5; cdr3_aa: CATSPRGPETQYF; cdr3_nt: TGTGCCACCAGTCCCAGGGGGCCCGAGACCCAGTACTTC
clone_size: medium-sized; cdr3_length: 16; v_call: TRBV7-9; d_call: TRBD1; j_call: TRBJ1-6; cdr3_aa: CASSLVEARGRWTLHF; cdr3_nt: TGTGCCAGCAGCTTAGTTGAGGCCAGGGGGCGGTGGACCCTCCACTTT
clone_size: -; cdr3_length: 14; v_call: TRBV5-4; d_call: -; j_call: TRBJ1-2; cdr3_aa: CASGLWGGDYGYTF; cdr3_nt: TGTGCCAGCGGACTCTGGGGGGGTGACTATGGCTACACCTTC
clone_size: -; cdr3_length: 14; v_call: TRBV6-6; d_call: TRBD1; j_call: TRBJ2-7; cdr3_aa: CASNSQGGFYEQYF; cdr3_nt: TGTGCCAGCAATTCACAGGGGGGTTTCTACGAGCAGTACTTC
clone_size: -; cdr3_length: 14; v_call: TRBV6-4; d_call: -; j_call: TRBJ2-1; cdr3_aa: CASSPEPGYGEQFF; cdr3_nt: TGTGCCAGCAGCCCAGAGCCAGGCTACGGCGAGCAGTTCTTC
clone_size: -; cdr3_length: 15; v_call: TRBV7-3; d_call: -; j_call: TRBJ1-3; cdr3_aa: CASSLISGSGNTIYF; cdr3_nt: TGTGCCAGCAGCTTAATTTCAGGGAGTGGAAACACCATATATTTT
clone_size: -; cdr3_length: 16; v_call: TRBV6-1; d_call: -; j_call: TRBJ2-2; cdr3_aa: CASSEAWGHNTGELFF; cdr3_nt: TGTGCCAGCAGTGAAGCCTGGGGACACAACACCGGGGAGCTGTTTTTT
clone_size: -; cdr3_length: 12; v_call: TRBV6-1; d_call: -; j_call: TRBJ1-4; cdr3_aa: CASSRGNEKLFF; cdr3_nt: TGTGCCAGCAGTAGGGGCAATGAAAAACTGTTTTTT
clone_size: -; cdr3_length: 15; v_call: TRBV18; d_call: TRBD1; j_call: TRBJ1-6; cdr3_aa: CASSPRQGAGSPLHF; cdr3_nt: TGTGCCAGCTCACCTCGCCAGGGGGCTGGTTCACCCCTCCACTTT
clone_size: -; cdr3_length: 15; v_call: TRBV5-1; d_call: TRBD2; j_call: TRBJ2-1; cdr3_aa: CASSPTSVSYNEQFF; cdr3_nt: TGCGCCAGCAGCCCGACTAGCGTCTCCTACAATGAGCAGTTCTTC
clone_size: -; cdr3_length: 14; v_call: TRBV7-4; d_call: -; j_call: TRBJ2-7; cdr3_aa: CASSQGIVSYEQYF; cdr3_nt: TGTGCCAGCAGCCAAGGTATCGTCTCCTACGAGCAGTACTTC
clone_size: -; cdr3_length: 16; v_call: TRBV6-6; d_call: -; j_call: TRBJ1-6; cdr3_aa: CASSYRTGTGSSPLHF; cdr3_nt: TGTGCCAGCAGTTACCGGACCGGCACAGGGAGTTCACCCCTCCACTTT
clone_size: -; cdr3_length: 14; v_call: TRBV7-8; d_call: -; j_call: TRBJ2-7; cdr3_aa: CASSLFAGSYEQYF; cdr3_nt: TGTGCCAGCAGCTTATTCGCCGGTTCCTACGAGCAGTACTTC
clone_size: -; cdr3_length: 13; v_call: TRBV11-3; d_call: TRBD1; j_call: TRBJ2-5; cdr3_aa: CASSVTGEETQYF; cdr3_nt: TGTGCCAGCAGCGTGACAGGGGAAGAGACCCAGTACTTC
clone_size: few; cdr3_length: 14; v_call: TRBV7-3; d_call: -; j_call: TRBJ2-2; cdr3_aa: CASSLHPNTGELFF; cdr3_nt: TGTGCCAGCAGCTTGCACCCCAACACCGGGGAGCTGTTTTTT
clone_size: -; cdr3_length: 14; v_call: TRBV5-1; d_call: TRBD2; j_call: TRBJ2-5; cdr3_aa: CASRLAGGQETQYF; cdr3_nt: TGCGCCAGCCGGCTAGCGGGGGGGCAAGAGACCCAGTACTTC